Below, 18 T cell receptor beta chains from the same sample are listed, as sequenced in a study of T-cell reconstitution after alpha-beta-depleted transplantation in children. Library preparation (for TCRbeta) was performed with unique molecular identifiers. MiXCR was run by TCRdb on the PCR reads, yielding one entry per CDR3 protein. Of about a million distinct CDR3 sequences in the sample, 25% to 30% were seen once. This specimen consisted of PBMCs, mostly from graft donor cells, obtained 360 days after TCRalphabeta/CD19-depleted stem cell transplant. These receptors were collected from a boy less than two years old who had a stem cell transplant for SCID, so the T cells may come from the graft donor.

This clonotype has more than one count but fewer than ten. The genes are TRBV4-2 and TRBJ2-1; no definite D call. Per the germline V gene, CDR1 is LGHNA and CDR2 is YNFKEQ. V gave up 1 base and J gave up 2 bases, with 3 bases separating them. This CDR3 has 13 residues. The CDR3 DNA is TGTGCCAGCAGCCAAGGTACCTACAATGAGCAGTTCTTC. This codes for CASSQGTYNEQFF.

This clonotype was recorded once. V is TRBV27 and J is TRBJ1-1, with D tentatively TRBD1 (5 bases). V lost 6 bases, J lost 3 bases, and 14 bases lay in between. Looked up from germline, CDR1 is MNHEY and CDR2 is SMNVEV (reference sequence). The CDR3 consists of 14 residues. Here the CDR3 DNA reads TGTGCCAGCAGATTCGGGCAGGGTTACACTGAAGCTTTCTTT. The encoded protein is CASRFGQGYTEAFF.

The chain employs TRBV20-1 and TRBJ2-3; 9 bases fit TRBD1. This CDR3 spans 13 amino acids. Germline loops: CDR1 DFQATT, CDR2 SNEGSKA (reference sequence). V trimming: 4 bases; J trimming: 5 bases; junction bases outside the gene matches: 4. CDR3 bases: TGCAGTGCTAAGACAGGGGGTAAAGATACGCAGTATTTT. Its translation: CSAKTGGKDTQYF.

The chain combines TRBV4-1 with TRBJ1-1; 7 bases are a match to TRBD1. Germline lookup yields CDR1 MGHRA and CDR2 YSYEKL. The junction had 14 bases not matched to a gene; V was cut back by 0 bases and J by 10 bases. The CDR3 length is 16 residues. The DNA of the CDR3 is TGCGCCAGCAGCCAAGATCAAGTCCCCCGCAGGGGGGTAGCTTTCTTT. Translation: CASSQDQVPRRGVAFF.

The chain joins TRBV27 to TRBJ1-5; D unclear. Trimming left V 5 bases short and J 3 bases short, with 8 bases between. The CDR3 is 13 residues long. Germline lookup yields CDR1 MNHEY and CDR2 SMNVEV (reference sequence). In DNA, the CDR3 is TGTGCCAGCAGTCGCTCTTACAATCAGCCCCAGCATTTT. Translating gives CASSRSYNQPQHF.

The gene calls are TRBV5-6 and TRBJ1-1; tentatively, D is TRBD1 (5 bases). CDR1 is SGHDT and CDR2 is YYEEEE in the germline V gene. The V gene lost 4 bases and the J gene lost 3 bases, with 16 bases spanning the gap. This CDR3 is 15 amino acids long. CDR3 DNA sequence: TGTGCCAGCAGCCTAAACAGGTTTATTCACACTGAAGCTTTCTTT. Protein product: CASSLNRFIHTEAFF. The full variable domain, with the rest looked up from reference TRBV5-6 and TRBJ1-1, is DAGVTQSPTHLIKTRGQQVTLRCSPKSGHDTVSWYQQALGQGPQFIFQYYEEEERQRGNFPDRFSGHQFPNYSSELNVNALLLGDSALYLCASSLNRFIHTEAFFGQGTRLTVV.

The rearrangement uses TRBV12-3 or TRBV12-4 and TRBJ2-6; D call uncertain. The CDR3 is 17 residues long. V was clipped by 3 bases and J by 0 bases, with 12 bases between them. In nucleotides, the CDR3 is TGTGCCAGCAGTTTCCCCTGGCGGCGCTCTGGGGCCAACGTCCTGACTTTC. It is translated as CASSFPWRRSGANVLTF.

The table lists this clonotype with a few counts. The junction departs from germline at one end; a sequencing error may be responsible. This rearrangement joins TRBV30 to TRBJ2-5, with D unresolved. Germline-derived CDR1 and CDR2 are GTSNPN and SVGIG (reference sequence). The CDR3 loop spans 11 amino acids. The CDR3 DNA reads as TGTGCCTGGAGCCTAAATTTCCCGATATGGTTC. Its translation: CAWSLNFPIWF.

The chain is built from TRBV4-1 and TRBJ2-1; possible D gene TRBD1, 6 bases. V dropped 4 bases and J dropped 5 bases, with 12 bases sitting between them. The CDR3 has 14 amino acids. In germline, CDR1 is MGHRA, CDR2 YSYEKL. The CDR3 reads CASSPRTANNEQFF. CDR3 in DNA: TGCGCCAGCAGCCCCCGGACAGCCAACAATGAGCAGTTCTTC.

This clonotype was picked up a small number of times. The chain uses TRBV12-3 or TRBV12-4 and TRBJ1-2, with D maybe TRBD1 (6 bases). The V and J ends lost 5 bases and 4 bases respectively, with 17 bases between them. The length of the CDR3 is 15 residues. In DNA form, the CDR3 reads TGTGCCAGCAGTCGTAGGGGGGCCTTACCCTATGGCTACACCTTC. It specifies CASSRRGALPYGYTF.

J is TRBJ2-7 and V is TRBV12-3 or TRBV12-4, with D tentatively TRBD1 (6 bases). Deletions cut 7 bases from V and 1 base from J, with 17 bases between. The CDR3 is 15 amino acids. CDR3 residues: CASTPNRVRSYEQYF. The CDR3 nucleotides read TGTGCCAGCACCCCAAACAGGGTGAGGTCCTACGAGCAGTACTTC.

This chain joins TRBV7-8 and TRBJ2-7; either TRBD1 or TRBD2 may supply D (5 bases each). The CDR3 has 14 amino acids. Germline V gene lookup returns CDR1 SGHVS and CDR2 FQNEAQ. Trimming stripped 4 bases from V and 1 base from J, with 11 bases between. The DNA for the CDR3 is TGTGCCAGCAGCTCGGGACGGAATTCCTACGAGCAGTACTTC. Translated, it gives CASSSGRNSYEQYF. The full variable domain, with the rest looked up from reference TRBV7-8 and TRBJ2-7, is GAGVSQSPRYKVAKRGQDVALRCDPISGHVSLFWYQQALGQGPEFLTYFQNEAQLDKSGLPSDRFFAERPEGSVSTLKIQRTQQEDSAVYLCASSSGRNSYEQYFGPGTRLTVT.

The rearrangement links TRBV11-2 to TRBJ2-5; 8 positions match TRBD2. CDR1 and CDR2 (germline): SGHAT, FQNNGV. The CDR3 contains 15 residues. Trimming removed 7 bases from V and 6 bases from J; junction bases left unmatched: 13. CDR3 in amino acids: CASTHPTGGRKTQYF. The CDR3 coding sequence is TGTGCCAGCACCCATCCCACGGGGGGGCGAAAGACCCAGTACTTC.

The chain employs TRBV19 and TRBJ2-1; 7 nucleotides agree with TRBD1. CDR1 LNHDA and CDR2 SQIVND come from the germline V gene (reference sequence). J gave up 1 base and V 7 bases, and 4 bases lay outside the gene matches. The CDR3 spans 14 residues. CDR3 in DNA: TGTGCCAGTAAAGGACAGGCTTCCTACAATGAGCAGTTCTTC. Translation: CASKGQASYNEQFF.

The chain joins TRBV27 to TRBJ1-2; 8 bases align to TRBD1. Germline loops: CDR1 MNHEY, CDR2 SMNVEV (reference sequence). J lost 2 bases, V lost 5 bases, and 7 bases had no gene match. The CDR3 sequence is 15 residues long. CDR3 sequence: CASSPRDRINYGYTF. The CDR3 bases are TGTGCCAGCAGTCCTCGGGACAGGATCAACTATGGCTACACCTTC.

This clonotype has only a few counts. As DNA, the CDR3 is TGCGCCAGCAGCCAAGATCCGGGGCAGATGCAGTTCTTC. Protein: CASSQDPGQMQFF. This chain connects TRBV4-3 to TRBJ2-1; D tentatively reads TRBD1 or TRBD2 (5 bases each). The CDR3 sequence is 13 residues long. The germline V gene encodes CDR1 LGHNA and CDR2 YSLEER. V was clipped by 0 bases and J by 12 bases, with 12 bases between them.

This sequence joins TRBV18 and TRBJ2-2; a weak D match, TRBD2 (6 bases). This CDR3 is built from 15 residues. In germline, CDR1 is KGHSH, CDR2 LQKENI. Trimming took off 3 bases at V and 4 bases at J, with 12 bases between the two ends. The CDR3 loop reads CASSPLGGFTGELFF. The CDR3 DNA follows: TGTGCCAGCTCACCCCTCGGGGGATTCACCGGGGAGCTGTTTTTT. Complete variable domain (other parts from reference TRBV18 and TRBJ2-2): NAGVMQNPRHLVRRRGQEARLRCSPMKGHSHVYWYRQLPEEGLKFMVYLQKENIIDESGMPKERFSAEFPKEGPSILRIQQVVRGDSAAYFCASSPLGGFTGELFFGEGSRLTVL.

The chain carries TRBV24-1 and TRBJ2-3; D is undetermined. The germline CDR1 and CDR2 sequences are KGHDR and SFDVKD. The CDR3 extends over 11 amino acids. V was trimmed by 7 bases and J by 2 bases, leaving 3 bases between them. CDR3 protein: CATSDTDTQYF. The CDR3 region has the DNA TGTGCCACCAGCGACACAGATACGCAGTATTTT.